This is a list of T cell receptor beta chains from one sample in a study of Ad26.COV2.S vaccination and SARS-CoV-2 variants. Assay: immunoSEQ multiplex PCR; the TCRdb copy retains only in-frame clones and omits some. Here the sample spans about 280,000 clones, 70% to 90% being singletons. This material consisted of peripheral blood, taken in a trial of Ad26.COV2.S vaccine versus placebo. The source is a person between 18 and 60 years old who received the Ad26.COV2.S COVID-19 vaccine or a placebo. The CDR3 runs from the conserved cysteine through the conserved F or W. The D gene is left open where the match is weak. Only some rows state a clone size, as once, few, many or a class for expanded clones.

v_call	d_call	clone_size	j_call	cdr3_aa	cdr3_nt
TRBV6-5	NA	NA	TRBJ2-7	CASSWLVGPYEQYF	TGTGCCAGCAGTTGGTTGGTGGGCCCCTACGAGCAGTACTTC
TRBV9	NA	NA	TRBJ1-2	CASSVGGNGYGYTF	TGTGCCAGCAGCGTAGGCGGGAATGGCTATGGCTACACCTTC
TRBV28	NA	NA	TRBJ1-1	CASYGQRRLEEAFF	TGTGCCAGCTACGGACAGCGGAGGTTGGAGGAAGCTTTCTTT
TRBV7-2	TRBD1	NA	TRBJ1-2	CASSLTGARGNYGYTF	TGTGCCAGCAGCTTGACAGGGGCGCGTGGTAACTATGGCTACACCTTC
TRBV4-3	NA	NA	TRBJ2-3	CASSQEPGSTSTDTQYF	TGCGCCAGCAGCCAAGAACCGGGTTCGACTAGCACAGATACGCAGTATTTT
TRBV6-5	NA	NA	TRBJ2-3	CASSYGRTMDTQYF	TGTGCCAGCAGTTACGGAAGGACTATGGATACGCAGTATTTT
TRBV7-3	NA	once	TRBJ1-2	CASSPGGSNYGYTF	TGTGCCAGCAGCCCCGGCGGGTCTAACTATGGCTACACCTTC
TRBV11-2	NA	NA	TRBJ2-5	CASRIGATQETQYF	TGTGCCAGCAGGATCGGGGCAACGCAAGAGACCCAGTACTTC
TRBV27	TRBD1	few	TRBJ2-7	CASSRTGSYEQYF	TGTGCCAGCAGTAGGACAGGGTCCTACGAGCAGTACTTC
TRBV4-1	TRBD1	once	TRBJ2-7	CASSQGGTGYEQYF	TGCGCCAGCAGCCAAGGTGGGACAGGGTACGAGCAGTACTTC
TRBV27	NA	NA	TRBJ2-7	CASSEGSGSEQYF	TGTGCCAGCAGTGAAGGGAGCGGATCAGAGCAGTACTTC
TRBV15	TRBD1	NA	TRBJ2-3	CATSRKGQGMITDTQYF	TGTGCCACCAGCAGGAAGGGACAGGGGATGATTACTGATACGCAGTATTTT
TRBV9	TRBD1	NA	TRBJ2-1	CASSVAGQGSSYNEQFF	TGTGCCAGCAGCGTAGCCGGACAGGGCAGCTCCTACAATGAGCAGTTCTTC
TRBV7-2	NA	NA	TRBJ2-5	CASSFAGAPQETQYF	TGTGCCAGCAGCTTCGCGGGGGCTCCCCAAGAGACCCAGTACTTC
TRBV4-3	NA	NA	TRBJ2-3	CASSLLPWGSDTQYF	TGCGCCAGCAGCCTTCTCCCATGGGGGTCAGATACGCAGTATTTT
TRBV27	NA	NA	TRBJ1-1	CASTTGLMNTEAFF	TGTGCCAGCACCACTGGACTGATGAACACTGAAGCTTTCTTT
TRBV6-5	TRBD1	NA	TRBJ1-2	CASTPGGSRYTF	TGTGCCAGCACCCCAGGGGGGAGTCGCTACACCTTC
TRBV7-8	TRBD2	NA	TRBJ2-3	CASSLGGLAGIVTDTQYF	TGTGCCAGCAGCTTAGGAGGTCTAGCGGGAATAGTCACAGATACGCAGTATTTT
TRBV2	TRBD1	NA	TRBJ2-7	CASTRQGPYEQYF	TGTGCCAGCACCCGACAGGGCCCCTACGAGCAGTACTTC
TRBV7-2	TRBD2	NA	TRBJ2-2	CASSLVTGLANTGELFF	TGTGCCAGCAGCTTAGTTACGGGACTAGCGAACACCGGGGAGCTGTTTTTT
TRBV5-1	TRBD2	once	TRBJ2-7	CASSTGGLAGGLYEQYF	TGCGCCAGCAGCACCGGCGGACTAGCGGGGGGCCTTTACGAGCAGTACTTC
TRBV13	NA	few	TRBJ2-7	CASSPFIRPGLRSYEQYF	TGTGCCAGCAGCCCATTCATACGACCGGGGCTAAGGTCCTACGAGCAGTACTTC
TRBV6-5	NA	NA	TRBJ2-7	CASTLVVGFSYEQYF	TGTGCCAGCACCCTCGTCGTAGGTTTTTCCTACGAGCAGTACTTC
TRBV10-3	NA	NA	TRBJ1-5	CAISERVNQPQHF	TGTGCCATCAGTGAAAGGGTAAATCAGCCCCAGCATTTT
TRBV25-1	TRBD2	NA	TRBJ2-1	CASSRPTSGSSSYNEQFF	TGTGCCAGCAGTCGCCCGACTAGCGGATCGAGCTCCTACAATGAGCAGTTCTTC
TRBV4-1	NA	NA	TRBJ2-7	CASSQLLGSRYEQYF	TGCGCCAGCAGCCAATTACTTGGGTCTCGGTACGAGCAGTACTTC
TRBV27	NA	NA	TRBJ1-1	CASSLYTPGRTEAFF	TGTGCCAGCAGTTTATATACCCCGGGAAGGACTGAAGCTTTCTTT
TRBV7-9	TRBD1	few	TRBJ1-4	CASSHPLGTGNEKLFF	TGTGCCAGCAGCCATCCCTTAGGGACAGGGAATGAAAAACTGTTTTTT
TRBV3-1/TRBV3-2	NA	NA	TRBJ1-2	CASSQDASGYNYGYTF	TGTGCCAGCAGCCAAGATGCGTCAGGATATAACTATGGCTACACCTTC
TRBV27	TRBD2	NA	TRBJ2-5	CASSLSGLAVETQYF	TGTGCCAGCAGTCTTTCGGGACTAGCGGTAGAGACCCAGTACTTC
TRBV7-2	NA	once	TRBJ2-7	CASSLSTATEQYF	TGTGCCAGCAGCTTATCGACAGCTACGGAGCAGTACTTC
TRBV19	NA	NA	TRBJ2-2	CATREDGELFF	TGTGCCACCCGAGAGGACGGGGAGCTGTTTTTT
TRBV7-7	TRBD2	NA	TRBJ2-1	CASSFSPGGTYNEQFF	TGTGCTAGCAGCTTTTCTCCGGGGGGGACCTACAATGAGCAGTTCTTC
TRBV3-1/TRBV3-2	NA	NA	TRBJ2-7	CASSPTFRGIGYEQYF	TGTGCCAGCAGCCCAACGTTTCGGGGGATAGGATACGAGCAGTACTTC
TRBV6-5	TRBD1	NA	TRBJ1-1	CASRRVGTGFAEAFF	TGTGCCAGCAGAAGGGTAGGGACAGGGTTCGCTGAAGCTTTCTTT
TRBV12-3/TRBV12-4	NA	NA	TRBJ1-1	CASRSVGGRIAFF	TGTGCCAGCAGGTCCGTCGGGGGCCGAATTGCTTTCTTT
TRBV5-1	TRBD1	once	TRBJ2-3	CASKRGQNTDTQYF	TGCGCCAGCAAGAGGGGACAGAACACAGATACGCAGTATTTT
TRBV7-2	TRBD2	once	TRBJ2-1	CASSLVKASGGAKQFF	TGTGCCAGCAGCTTAGTTAAGGCTAGCGGGGGGGCAAAACAGTTCTTC
TRBV7-9	TRBD2	NA	TRBJ2-5	CASSSSGRVQETQYF	TGTGCCAGCAGCTCCTCCGGGAGGGTCCAAGAGACCCAGTACTTC
TRBV3-1/TRBV3-2	NA	few	TRBJ1-5	CASSQDSGGFQPQHF	TGTGCCAGCAGCCAAGATTCGGGTGGGTTTCAGCCCCAGCATTTT
TRBV5-1	TRBD1	NA	TRBJ2-7	CASSWGDRGRSSSYEQYF	TGCGCCAGCAGCTGGGGGGACAGGGGGCGGTCCTCCTCCTACGAGCAGTACTTC